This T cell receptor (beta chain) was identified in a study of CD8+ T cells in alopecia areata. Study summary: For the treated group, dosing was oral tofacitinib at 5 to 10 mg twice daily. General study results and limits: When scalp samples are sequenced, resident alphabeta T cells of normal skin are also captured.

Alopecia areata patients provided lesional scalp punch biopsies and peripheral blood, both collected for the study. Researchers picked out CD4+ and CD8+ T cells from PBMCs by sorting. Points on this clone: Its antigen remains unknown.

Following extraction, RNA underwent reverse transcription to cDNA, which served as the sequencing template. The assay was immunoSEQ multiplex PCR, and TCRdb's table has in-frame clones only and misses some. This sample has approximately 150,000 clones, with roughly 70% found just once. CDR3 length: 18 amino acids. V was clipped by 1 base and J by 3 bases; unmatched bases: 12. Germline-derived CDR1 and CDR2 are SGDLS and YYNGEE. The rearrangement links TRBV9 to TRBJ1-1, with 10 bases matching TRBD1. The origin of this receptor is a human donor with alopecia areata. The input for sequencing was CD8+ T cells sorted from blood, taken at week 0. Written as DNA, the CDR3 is TGTGCCAGCAGCGTATCCTTCCGGGACAGGGGTATTGACACTGAAGCTTTCTTT. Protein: CASSVSFRDRGIDTEAFF.